This T cell receptor (beta chain) was documented in a study of CD8 T cells in ankylosing spondylitis. Study-level points and caveats: A TCR beta motif of several highly homologous variants appeared characteristic of ankylosing spondylitis blood.

With 5 bases removed from V and 3 bases from J, the gap between germline ends came to 14 bases. The CDR3 has 14 residues. The germline V gene encodes CDR1 MDHEN and CDR2 SYDVKM. This clonotype was observed a few times. The antigen remains unidentified. One entry per CDR3 protein, called by TCRdb with MiXCR from the 5' RACE reads. The table has a few hundred thousand distinct CDR3 sequences, around 20% seen once. This TCR derives from a male donor with ankylosing spondylitis. Sequencing was performed on blood, either unsorted or a sorted T cell fraction (not recorded which). The chain employs TRBV28 and TRBJ2-7; the D gene is possibly TRBD1 (5 bases). The CDR3 coding sequence is TGTGCCAGCAGTCCCAAACGACAGAACTACGAGCAGTACTTC. It yields the protein CASSPKRQNYEQYF. The full variable domain, in which reference TRBV28 and TRBJ2-7 provide the parts outside the CDR3, is DVKVTQSSRYLVKRTGEKVFLECVQDMDHENMFWYRQDPGLGLRLIYFSYDVKMKEKGDIPEGYSVSREKKERFSLILESASTNQTSMYLCASSPKRQNYEQYFGPGTRLTVT.